These 23 T cell receptor beta chains came from one sample sequenced in a study of T cell responses to AZD1222 COVID-19 vaccine (dated by TCRdb to the early 2020s). The library was generated by the immunoSEQ multiplex PCR assay. TCRdb limited this immuneACCESS table to in-frame rearrangements with V and J called. A share of clones is missing; checked studies link under half to unresolved V genes, and the rest is unexplained. This sample comprises approximately 130,000 clones, nearly 90% of them detected only once. The top ten clones comprise over 9% of the sample. The time point label here, explained by the study, means: about 28 days (+/-7) after the second vaccine dose. The material was peripheral blood, obtained 28 days after the second AZD1222 dose. Source of these receptors: an adult who received the AZD1222 COVID-19 vaccine.

V gene TRBV6-2 or TRBV6-3 combines with J gene TRBJ2-1; 7 bases are shared with TRBD2. Germline CDR1 reads MNHEY; CDR2 reads SVGEGT. There are 16 residues in the CDR3. Trimming removed 3 bases from V and 8 bases from J; junction bases left unmatched: 13. CDR3: CASSYFRGVGRDEQFF. For the CDR3, the DNA is TGTGCCAGCAGTTATTTTCGGGGGGTGGGGAGGGATGAGCAGTTCTTC.

Concerning this clone: The same CDR3 is also encoded by other DNA sequences in this sample. The chain recombines TRBV5-1 with TRBJ1-6, with D possibly being TRBD1 (5 bases). CDR1 and CDR2 (germline): SGHRS, YFSETQ. The CDR3 consists of 14 residues. V was shortened by 0 bases and J by 8 bases, with 9 bases between the two germline ends. CDR3 sequence: CASSLVGGDSPLHF. The CDR3 region has the DNA TGCGCCAGCAGCTTGGTAGGAGGGGATTCACCCCTCCACTTT.

The chain employs TRBV7-9 and TRBJ2-5; D is unclear. This CDR3 contains 14 residues. V dropped 1 base and J dropped 6 bases, with 12 bases sitting between them. Germline loops: CDR1 SEHNR, CDR2 FQNEAQ (reference sequence). CDR3 in DNA: TGTGCCAGCAGCTTAGTCGGGTCTCGGCAGACCCAGTACTTC. Translation gives CASSLVGSRQTQYF.

The gene calls are TRBV25-1 and TRBJ1-3; D is possibly TRBD1 (6 bases). Germline-derived CDR1 and CDR2 are MGHDK and SYGVNS. The length of the CDR3 is 16 residues. Trimming pared 1 base from V and 4 bases from J, leaving 14 bases between. The CDR3 loop reads CASSEWGAQKGNTIYF. The CDR3 DNA reads as TGTGCCAGCAGTGAATGGGGGGCGCAGAAGGGAAACACCATATATTTT.

The V and J genes are TRBV7-2 and TRBJ1-4, with 7 bases identical to TRBD1. The length of the CDR3 is 14 residues. V trimming: 5 bases; J trimming: 2 bases; junction bases outside the gene matches: 2. In germline, CDR1 is SGHTA, CDR2 FQGNSA. As DNA, the CDR3 is TGTGCCAGCAGCCCGACAGGGACTAATGAAAAACTGTTTTTT. As protein: CASSPTGTNEKLFF.

This clone was picked up one time. J is TRBJ1-1 and V is TRBV27; D not resolved. This CDR3 region has 14 residues. Looked up from germline, CDR1 is MNHEY and CDR2 is SMNVEV (reference sequence). V gave up 5 bases and J gave up 9 bases, with 19 bases separating them. The CDR3 sequence: CASSPEVGSPQAFF. CDR3 in DNA: TGTGCCAGCAGTCCGGAGGTTGGATCCCCACAAGCTTTCTTT.

The CDR3 reads CASSTDRSYGYTF. In DNA form, the CDR3 reads TGTGCCAGCAGCACCGACAGGAGCTATGGCTACACCTTC. V usage is TRBV14 and J usage is TRBJ1-2; tentatively, D is TRBD1 (6 bases). The CDR3 has 13 residues. The germline CDR1 and CDR2 sequences are SGHDN and FVKESK. Trimming took off 5 bases at V and 4 bases at J, with 11 bases between the two ends.

V gene TRBV2 combines with J gene TRBJ1-5; 7 bases agree with TRBD1. The CDR3 covers 15 residues. Per the germline V gene, CDR1 is SNHLY and CDR2 is FYNNEI. Losses at the gene ends were 7 bases for V and 3 bases for J; bases not matched to a gene: 9. Here the CDR3 reads CASTTDRVFNQPQHF. The CDR3 DNA reads TGTGCCAGCACCACCGACAGGGTCTTCAATCAGCCCCAGCATTTT.

The chain joins TRBV3-1 (or the pseudogene TRBV3-2) to TRBJ1-2; 10 positions agree with TRBD1. The ends lost 1 base at V and 8 bases at J; junction bases unmatched: 4. The CDR3 contains 14 residues. Germline V gene data show CDR1 as LGHDT and CDR2 as YNNKEL (reference sequence). CDR3 nucleotides: TGTGCCAGCAGCCAAGGACAGGGGGCGCGAGGCTACACCTTC. It yields the protein CASSQGQGARGYTF.

The chain joins TRBV3-1 (or the pseudogene TRBV3-2) to TRBJ2-3; 8 positions agree with TRBD2. Trimming removed 0 bases from V and 8 bases from J; junction bases left unmatched: 10. The germline V gene encodes CDR1 LGHDT and CDR2 YNNKEL (reference sequence). This CDR3 is built from 16 residues. The CDR3 sequence: CASSQDLAGGGATQYF. CDR3 nucleotides: TGTGCCAGCAGCCAAGATCTAGCGGGCGGTGGTGCTACGCAGTATTTT.

The genes are TRBV7-8 and TRBJ1-1; D perhaps matches TRBD1 (6 bases). Germline V gene data show CDR1 as SGHVS and CDR2 as FQNEAQ. Trimming pared 3 bases from V and 0 bases from J, leaving 8 bases between. The CDR3 runs to 14 residues. In nucleotides, the CDR3 is TGTGCCAGCAGCTTGCAGGGGATGAACACTGAAGCTTTCTTT. It is translated as CASSLQGMNTEAFF.

The V call is TRBV6-2 or TRBV6-3, the J call TRBJ1-4; D call uncertain. CDR3 length equals 13 residues. V was trimmed by 5 bases and J by 12 bases, leaving 16 bases between them. Germline V gene sequence: CDR1 MNHEY, CDR2 SVGEGT. The CDR3: CASSIIGSSELFF. Written as DNA, the CDR3 is TGTGCCAGCAGTATCATTGGGTCTTCGGAACTGTTTTTT.

This clone has a single count. This chain links TRBV5-6 with TRBJ1-1, with 7 bases lining up with TRBD1. The germline V gene has CDR1 SGHDT and CDR2 YYEEEE. After removal of 1 base from V and 2 bases from J, the junction contained 2 bases not matched to a gene. The CDR3 sequence is 14 residues long. The CDR3 loop is CASSLTGANTEAFF. The CDR3 DNA follows: TGTGCCAGCAGCTTGACAGGGGCTAACACTGAAGCTTTCTTT.

The V call is TRBV2, the J call TRBJ1-4, with 9 bases matching TRBD1. The CDR3 consists of 14 residues. Germline lookup yields CDR1 SNHLY and CDR2 FYNNEI. Trimming removed 5 bases from V and 7 bases from J; junction bases left unmatched: 5. The CDR3 region is CASSSQGQGEKLFF. The CDR3 coding sequence is TGTGCCAGCAGTTCGCAGGGACAGGGTGAAAAACTGTTTTTT.

The chain carries TRBV18 and TRBJ1-4; D not resolved. The CDR3 is made up of 14 amino acids. The germline V and J ends were trimmed by 3 bases and 5 bases, with 10 bases remaining between them. Germline lookup yields CDR1 KGHSH and CDR2 LQKENI. The CDR3 protein is CASSPTPRNEKLFF. The CDR3 region has the DNA TGTGCCAGCTCACCTACACCCCGAAATGAAAAACTGTTTTTT.

This chain connects TRBV29-1 to TRBJ2-3, with D perhaps TRBD1 (6 bases). Germline CDR1 and CDR2: SQVTM and ANQGSEA. This CDR3 is 12 amino acids long. V lost 7 bases, J lost 9 bases, and 17 bases lay in between. CDR3 in amino acids: CSAGTPVRTQYF. For the CDR3, the DNA is TGCAGCGCCGGGACACCCGTGAGGACGCAGTATTTT.

The V and J genes are TRBV24-1 and TRBJ1-6, with TRBD1 identical over 7 bases. The V and J ends lost 3 bases and 1 base, in that order; junction bases with no gene match: 8. This CDR3 comprises 18 residues. The germline CDR1 and CDR2 sequences are KGHDR and SFDVKD. For the CDR3, the DNA is TGTGCCACCAGTGATCGGAGACAGGGTCGGTCCTATAATTCACCCCTCCACTTT. This gives the protein CATSDRRQGRSYNSPLHF.

The V gene is TRBV6-6, the J gene TRBJ2-7; a possible D gene is TRBD1 (5 bases). Trimming removed 6 bases from V and 6 bases from J, with 15 bases in between. The CDR3 contains 13 residues. The germline V gene has CDR1 MNHNY and CDR2 SVGAGI (reference sequence). CDR3 sequence (DNA): TGTGCCAGCAGCTCAGGGTCCCATGCCGAGCAGTACTTC. Translated: CASSSGSHAEQYF.

The chain is built from TRBV29-1 and TRBJ1-3, with 8 bases that match TRBD1. V lost 7 bases and J lost 3; bases outside the gene matches: 14. The germline CDR1 and CDR2 sequences are SQVTM and ANQGSEA. CDR3 length: 16 amino acids. The CDR3 sequence: CSAHRRTGTGGNTIYF. The CDR3, as DNA: TGCAGCGCCCACCGAAGGACCGGGACAGGTGGAAACACCATATATTTT.

The V call is TRBV6-1, the J call TRBJ2-7; TRBD2 aligns across 9 bases. V shed 0 bases and J 5 bases; nucleotides not matched to a gene: 5. Germline lookup yields CDR1 MNHNS and CDR2 SASEGT. This CDR3 has 15 residues. The CDR3 sequence is CASSEAGGRADEQYF. The DNA of the CDR3 is TGTGCCAGCAGTGAAGCGGGCGGGAGGGCCGACGAGCAGTACTTC.

The chain is built from TRBV11-2 and TRBJ1-3; unclear D gene. The CDR3 covers 11 residues. Germline assignment: CDR1 SGHAT and CDR2 FQNNGV. Trimming took off 3 bases at V and 8 bases at J, with 5 bases between the two ends. CDR3 sequence: CASSFIDTIYF. The CDR3 bases are TGTGCCAGCAGCTTTATCGACACCATATATTTT.

The V gene is TRBV4-1, the J gene TRBJ1-2; D is perhaps TRBD1 (6 bases). V dropped 0 bases and J dropped 3 bases, with 14 bases sitting between them. The CDR3 is 16 residues long. Germline V gene sequence: CDR1 MGHRA, CDR2 YSYEKL. CDR3 sequence reads: CASSQESTGWDYGYTF. In DNA, the CDR3 is TGCGCCAGCAGCCAAGAAAGCACAGGGTGGGACTATGGCTACACCTTC.

The chain combines TRBV9 with TRBJ1-6, with D possibly matching TRBD1 (5 bases). This CDR3 has 15 residues. The germline V gene has CDR1 SGDLS and CDR2 YYNGEE. V was pared by 1 base and J by 6 bases, with 11 bases between. CDR3 sequence reads: CASSVRGEFNSPLHF. CDR3 nucleotide sequence: TGTGCCAGCAGCGTAAGAGGGGAGTTTAATTCACCCCTCCACTTT.